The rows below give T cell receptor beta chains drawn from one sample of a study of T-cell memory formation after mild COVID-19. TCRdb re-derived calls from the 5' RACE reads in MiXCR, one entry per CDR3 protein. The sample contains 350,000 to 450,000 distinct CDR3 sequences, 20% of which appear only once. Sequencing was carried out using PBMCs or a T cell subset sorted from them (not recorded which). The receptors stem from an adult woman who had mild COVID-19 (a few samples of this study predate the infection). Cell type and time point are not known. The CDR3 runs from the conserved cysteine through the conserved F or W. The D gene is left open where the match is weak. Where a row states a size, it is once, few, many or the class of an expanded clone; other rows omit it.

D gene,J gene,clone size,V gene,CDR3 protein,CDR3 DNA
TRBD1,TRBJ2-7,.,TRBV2,CASIRRTGAYEQYF,TGTGCCAGCATCCGAAGGACAGGAGCCTACGAGCAGTACTTC
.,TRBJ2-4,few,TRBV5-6,CASSSYVGSKNIQYF,TGTGCCAGCAGCTCCTATGTCGGGAGCAAAAACATTCAGTACTTC
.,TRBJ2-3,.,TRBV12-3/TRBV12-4,CASSVGPSSTDTQYF,TGTGCCAGCAGTGTAGGGCCCTCCAGCACAGATACGCAGTATTTT
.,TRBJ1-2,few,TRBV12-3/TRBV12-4,CASSPSGTGYTF,TGTGCCAGCAGCCCCTCCGGGACGGGCTACACCTTC
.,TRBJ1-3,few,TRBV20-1,CSARDPGGSGNTIYF,TGCAGTGCTAGAGACCCCGGTGGGTCTGGAAACACCATATATTTT
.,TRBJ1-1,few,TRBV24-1,CATSDRGENTEAFF,TGTGCCACCAGTGATCGCGGAGAGAACACTGAAGCTTTCTTT
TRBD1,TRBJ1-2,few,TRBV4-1,CASRQTGGRDGYTF,TGCGCCAGCAGACAAACAGGGGGTAGGGACGGCTACACCTTC
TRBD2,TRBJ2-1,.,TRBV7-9,CASSFLAGGEQFF,TGTGCCAGCAGCTTCCTAGCGGGAGGGGAGCAGTTCTTC
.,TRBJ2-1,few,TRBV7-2,CASSWTNEQFF,TGTGCCAGCAGCTGGACTAATGAGCAGTTCTTC
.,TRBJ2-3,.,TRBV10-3,CAISDPGRHEEGDTQYF,TGTGCCATCAGTGATCCCGGCCGGCATGAGGAAGGAGATACGCAGTATTTT
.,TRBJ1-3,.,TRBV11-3,CASSPRGWGKAGNTIYF,TGTGCCAGCAGCCCACGAGGTTGGGGCAAAGCTGGAAACACCATATATTTT
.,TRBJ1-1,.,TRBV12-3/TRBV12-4,CASDRLNTEAFF,TGTGCCAGTGACAGGTTGAACACTGAAGCTTTCTTT
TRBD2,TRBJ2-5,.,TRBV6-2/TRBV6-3,CASGRVAGVEETQYF,TGTGCCAGCGGCAGGGTAGCGGGGGTTGAAGAGACCCAGTACTTC
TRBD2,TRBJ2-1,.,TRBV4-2,CASSGLAGGVREQFF,TGTGCCAGCTCGGGACTAGCGGGAGGAGTACGTGAGCAGTTCTTC
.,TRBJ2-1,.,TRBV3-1,CASSQGGLQFF,TGTGCCAGCAGCCAAGGCGGTCTCCAGTTCTTC
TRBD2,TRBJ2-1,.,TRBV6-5,CASRRKRGGVNEQFF,TGTGCCAGCAGAAGGAAGCGGGGGGGGGTCAATGAGCAGTTCTTC
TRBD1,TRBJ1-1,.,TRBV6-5,CASSYSTNRGNTEAFF,TGTGCCAGCAGTTACTCCACGAACAGGGGGAACACTGAAGCTTTCTTT
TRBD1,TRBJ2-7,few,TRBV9,CASSENQGAFYEQYF,TGTGCCAGCAGCGAGAACCAGGGGGCCTTCTACGAGCAGTACTTC
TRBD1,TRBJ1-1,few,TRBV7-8,CASSLGGQGVRNTEAFF,TGTGCCAGCAGCTTAGGGGGACAGGGGGTGAGGAACACTGAAGCTTTCTTT
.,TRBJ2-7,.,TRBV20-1,CSAPVPGAPYEQYF,TGCAGTGCCCCAGTTCCCGGGGCACCCTACGAGCAGTACTTC
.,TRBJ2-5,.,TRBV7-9,CASSLGRTMETQYF,TGTGCCAGCAGCTTAGGTCGGACTATGGAGACCCAGTACTTC
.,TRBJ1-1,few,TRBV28,CASREQGGTEAFF,TGTGCCAGCAGGGAACAGGGTGGCACTGAAGCTTTCTTT
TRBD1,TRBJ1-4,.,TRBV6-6,CASSYTGTGETEKLFF,TGTGCCAGCAGTTACACCGGGACAGGGGAGACGGAAAAACTGTTTTTT
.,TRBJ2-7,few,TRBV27,CASSPTRVAGNEQYF,TGTGCCAGCAGTCCTACCCGGGTGGCAGGGAACGAGCAGTACTTC
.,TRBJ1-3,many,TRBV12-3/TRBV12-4,CASSFYSSGNTIYF,TGTGCCAGCAGTTTTTATAGCTCTGGAAACACCATATATTTT
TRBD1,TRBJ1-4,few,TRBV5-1,CASRRHRGRGEKLFF,TGCGCCAGCAGAAGGCACAGGGGTCGCGGTGAAAAACTGTTTTTT
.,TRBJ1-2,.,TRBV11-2,CASSFFRSIGRAAGYTF,TGTGCCAGCAGCTTTTTTCGCTCGATCGGGCGCGCAGCTGGCTACACCTTC
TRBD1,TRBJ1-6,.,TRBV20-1,CSARDSSYNSPLHF,TGCAGTGCTCGGGACAGCTCCTATAATTCACCCCTCCACTTT
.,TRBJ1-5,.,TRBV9,CASSEGRTSNQPQHF,TGTGCCAGCAGCGAGGGACGGACCAGCAATCAGCCCCAGCATTTT
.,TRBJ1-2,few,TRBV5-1,CASSRESATNYGYTF,TGCGCCAGCAGCAGAGAGAGTGCTACTAACTATGGCTACACCTTC
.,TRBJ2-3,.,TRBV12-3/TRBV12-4,CASSPDLIAQYF,TGTGCCAGCAGTCCGGACCTTATCGCGCAGTATTTT
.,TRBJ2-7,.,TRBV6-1,CASSEAHHEQYF,TGTGCCAGCAGTGAAGCGCACCACGAGCAGTACTTC
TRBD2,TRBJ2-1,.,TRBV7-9,CASSLGRLAAYNEQFF,TGTGCCAGCAGCTTAGGGAGACTAGCGGCATACAATGAGCAGTTCTTC
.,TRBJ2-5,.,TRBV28,CAGGGDDQETQYF,TGTGCCGGAGGGGGGGACGACCAAGAGACCCAGTACTTC
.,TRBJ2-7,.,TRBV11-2,CASRPLRGGSSYEQYF,TGTGCCAGCAGGCCTCTCAGAGGGGGGAGTTCCTACGAGCAGTACTTC
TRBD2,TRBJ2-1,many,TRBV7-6,CASSLRELLDEQFF,TGTGCCAGCAGCTTGCGGGAGCTTCTCGATGAGCAGTTCTTC
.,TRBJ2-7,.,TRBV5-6,CASSSRDRFYYEQYF,TGTGCCAGCAGCTCTCGAGACAGATTTTACTACGAGCAGTACTTC
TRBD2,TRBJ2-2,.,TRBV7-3,CASSLHGTSGSPGELFF,TGTGCCAGCAGCTTACACGGGACTAGCGGGTCCCCCGGGGAGCTGTTTTTT
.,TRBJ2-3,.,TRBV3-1,CASSDRQGTDTQYF,TGTGCCAGCAGCGACCGACAGGGCACAGATACGCAGTATTTT
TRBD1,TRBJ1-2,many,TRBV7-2,CASSSQGARGYTF,TGTGCCAGCAGCTCCCAGGGGGCGCGTGGCTACACCTTC
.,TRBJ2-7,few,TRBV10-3,CAIQDSHEQYF,TGTGCCATCCAGGACAGCCACGAGCAGTACTTC
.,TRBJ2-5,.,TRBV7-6,CASSPGLRTQYF,TGTGCCAGCAGCCCAGGCCTCCGGACCCAGTACTTC
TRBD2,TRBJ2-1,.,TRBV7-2,CASSSFRWTRAEDNEQFF,TGTGCCAGCAGCTCCTTCCGTTGGACTAGGGCGGAGGACAATGAGCAGTTCTTC
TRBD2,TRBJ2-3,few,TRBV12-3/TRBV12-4,CASSDSGSIDTQYF,TGTGCCAGCAGTGATAGCGGGAGTATCGATACGCAGTATTTT
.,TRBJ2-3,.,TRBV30,CAWSVGDTQYF,TGTGCCTGGAGTGTGGGAGATACGCAGTATTTT
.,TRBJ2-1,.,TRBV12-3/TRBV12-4,CASTSPNYNEQFF,TGTGCCAGCACGTCCCCGAACTACAATGAGCAGTTCTTC
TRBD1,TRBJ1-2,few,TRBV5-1,CASSLGAGQGKSYGYTF,TGCGCCAGCAGCTTGGGGGCGGGACAGGGCAAGAGCTATGGCTACACCTTC
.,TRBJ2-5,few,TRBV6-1,CASRNLVTGRQETQYF,TGTGCCAGCAGAAATCTTGTGACAGGAAGACAAGAGACCCAGTACTTC
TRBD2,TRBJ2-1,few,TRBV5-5,CASSPTSGEYNEQFF,TGTGCCAGCAGCCCGACTAGCGGGGAATACAATGAGCAGTTCTTC
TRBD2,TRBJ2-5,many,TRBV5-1,CASSQGLAAQETQYF,TGCGCCAGCAGCCAGGGACTAGCGGCACAAGAGACCCAGTACTTC
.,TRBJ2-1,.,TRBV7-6,CASSLARLSYNEQFF,TGTGCCAGCAGCTTAGCGCGGTTATCCTACAATGAGCAGTTCTTC
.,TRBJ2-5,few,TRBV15,CATSGRWQVEQEETQYF,TGTGCCACCAGCGGGAGGTGGCAGGTTGAACAAGAAGAGACCCAGTACTTC
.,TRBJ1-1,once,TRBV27,CASSLGQLVGGTEAFF,TGTGCCAGCAGTTTGGGGCAGCTAGTCGGAGGCACTGAAGCTTTCTTT